This TCR beta chain was obtained from a study of beta chain features in type 1 diabetes. The study, taken as a whole, reports: No resolution was reached here on whether HLA type influences TCRB rearrangement.

With regard to this clone: Its target is not known.

Per germline, CDR1 SGHDN and CDR2 FVKESK. Trimming left V 4 bases short and J 2 bases short, with 8 bases between. The CDR3 loop spans 13 amino acids. Sequenced material consisted of expressed TCRB transcripts (all of the isolated RNA was reverse transcribed). Profiled with immunoSEQ multiplex PCR; TCRdb holds only in-frame clones, not every one. Of a few hundred thousand clones listed, 25% to 30% were seen once; the top ten hold 4%. This clonotype was sampled from a man aged 25-45 years in good health. This chain joins TRBV14 and TRBJ1-1, with D unclear. The sequenced sample consisted of central memory CD4+ T cells from blood. The CDR3 nucleotides read TGTGCCAGCAGCCCGAAGTACAACACTGAAGCTTTCTTT. As protein: CASSPKYNTEAFF.